Sequencing of this T cell receptor (beta chain) was carried out in a study of cytomegalovirus exposure and HLA in healthy donors. Study at large: According to later analysis, the same platform produced the 120 or so validation and approximately 700 first-cohort repertoires. Study conclusions and caveats: The listing of roughly 160 TCR beta chains classed them as cytomegalovirus-associated. The dataset shows that most TCR sequences were rare, while some public TCRs occurred in many donors.

The CDR3 runs to 17 residues. Germline CDR1 and CDR2: MDHEN and SYDVKM. The V gene end was trimmed by 11 bases and the J gene end by 4 bases; junction bases not matched to a gene: 19. Among the roughly 120 subjects of the validation cohort, separate from the approximately 700-subject first cohort, were the donors. Assay used: immunoSEQ multiplex PCR; TCRdb lists only in-frame clones, some missing. The data hold about 130,000 clones, with around 86% observed a single time. This clone was observed a handful of times. Antigen specificity is unknown. This clonotype was obtained from a woman under 30 in good health and CMV-seronegative. The chain combines TRBV28 with TRBJ2-4; 8 nucleotides match TRBD2. Sequenced material: PBMCs. The CDR3 DNA reads TGTGCCTCCAATCCGGTTCGAGGAGGGACTAGAAAAAACATTCAGTACTTC. Protein sequence: CASNPVRGGTRKNIQYF. Filled out from reference TRBV28 and TRBJ2-4, the complete variable domain reads DVKVTQSSRYLVKRTGEKVFLECVQDMDHENMFWYRQDPGLGLRLIYFSYDVKMKEKGDIPEGYSVSREKKERFSLILESASTNQTSMYLCASNPVRGGTRKNIQYFGAGTRLSVL.